The 27 T cell receptor beta chains given below trace back to one sample, sequenced in a study of cytomegalovirus exposure and HLA in healthy donors. 60 Vbeta and 13 Jbeta primers were used in PCR. Generated by immunoSEQ multiplex PCR, the TCRdb table keeps only in-frame clones and is missing some. Among approximately 140,000 clones listed, about three fifths were seen once. Sequenced material: PBMCs. These receptors were collected from a woman aged 60-75 years in good health and CMV-seropositive.

This clone was observed a few times. This sequence joins TRBV19 and TRBJ2-3; 8 positions agree with TRBD1. The CDR3 is made up of 15 amino acids. CDR1 is LNHDA and CDR2 is SQIVND in the germline V gene (reference sequence). The V and J ends lost 6 bases and 4 bases, in that order; junction bases with no gene match: 9. The CDR3 nucleotides are TGTGCCAGTAGCCCGGGGCAGGGGGCTTCAGATACGCAGTATTTT. This translates into CASSPGQGASDTQYF.

This chain uses TRBV28 with TRBJ1-5; 12 bases match TRBD1. The length of the CDR3 is 15 residues. J was trimmed by 5 bases and V by 5 bases; bases with no gene match: 4. The germline V gene has CDR1 MDHEN and CDR2 SYDVKM. This chain's CDR3 is CASSPRDRGHQPQHF. The CDR3, as DNA: TGTGCCAGCAGTCCACGGGACAGGGGGCATCAGCCCCAGCATTTT.

This chain joins TRBV6-5 and TRBJ2-2; 9 bases align to TRBD1. V shed 8 bases and J 4 bases; nucleotides not matched to a gene: 2. Germline V lookup: CDR1 MNHEY, CDR2 SVGAGI. This CDR3 has 13 residues. CDR3 nucleotide sequence: TGTGCCAGCTGGGACAGGGCCACCGGGGAGCTGTTTTTT. This gives the protein CASWDRATGELFF.

CDR3 nucleotide sequence: TGTGCCAGCAGCCCCCACAGGGATAGGAATGAAAAACTGTTTTTT. Translation: CASSPHRDRNEKLFF. The chain links TRBV5-5 to TRBJ1-4, with a tentative D call TRBD1 (6 bases). This CDR3 is built from 15 residues. The V gene lost 4 bases and the J gene lost 5 bases, with 15 bases spanning the gap. Germline V gene sequence: CDR1 SGHKS, CDR2 YYEKEE (reference sequence).

This clone has just a few counts. The chain combines TRBV6-1 with TRBJ1-1; TRBD1 agrees at 10 bases. J lost 3 bases, V lost 6 bases, and 4 bases had no gene match. Germline V gives CDR1 MNHNS, CDR2 SASEGT. This CDR3 comprises 14 residues. In DNA form, the CDR3 reads TGTGCCAGCAGGAAGGGGACAGGGGACACTGAAGCTTTCTTT. It translates to CASRKGTGDTEAFF.

This chain uses TRBV7-2 with TRBJ1-6; D possibly corresponds to TRBD1 (5 bases). Trimming stripped 2 bases from V and 5 bases from J, with 7 bases between. CDR1 and CDR2 (germline): SGHTA, FQGNSA. The CDR3 consists of 14 residues. DNA of the CDR3: TGTGCCAGCAGCTTATCAGGGAATAATTCACCCCTCCACTTT. This sequence encodes CASSLSGNNSPLHF.

This chain connects TRBV9 to TRBJ2-1; 11 positions match TRBD2. The CDR3 spans 15 residues. From germline, CDR1 is SGDLS and CDR2 YYNGEE. Unmatched junction bases numbered 4, after V lost 3 bases and J lost 5 bases. In DNA form, the CDR3 reads TGTGCCAGCAGCGCCAGACTAGCGGGGCACAATGAGCAGTTCTTC. Its translation is CASSARLAGHNEQFF. Full variable domain (remainder filled in from reference TRBV9 and TRBJ2-1): DSGVTQTPKHLITATGQRVTLRCSPRSGDLSVYWYQQSLDQGLQFLIQYYNGEERAKGNILERFSAQQFPDLHSELNLSSLELGDSALYFCASSARLAGHNEQFFGPGTRLTVL.

The V gene is TRBV4-2, the J gene TRBJ1-3; the D gene is possibly TRBD1 (5 bases). The length of the CDR3 is 16 residues. CDR1 and CDR2 (germline): LGHNA, YNFKEQ. V was trimmed by 4 bases and J by 0 bases, leaving 13 bases between them. CDR3 in amino acids: CASSPAGLDSGNTIYF. The CDR3 DNA follows: TGTGCCAGCAGCCCTGCGGGACTTGACTCTGGAAACACCATATATTTT.

The chain has TRBV5-1 and TRBJ2-5; 8 bases line up with TRBD2. The CDR3 is 14 amino acids. The germline V gene encodes CDR1 SGHRS and CDR2 YFSETQ. The J segment lost 5 bases and the V segment lost 4 bases, leaving 7 bases of the junction unmatched. The CDR3 loop is CASSRYSGEETQYF. In DNA, the CDR3 is TGCGCCAGCAGCAGATATAGCGGGGAGGAGACCCAGTACTTC.

This chain links TRBV18 with TRBJ1-1; D not certain. Germline-derived CDR1 and CDR2 are KGHSH and LQKENI. This CDR3 is 17 amino acids long. Trimming left V 2 bases short and J 0 bases short, with 16 bases between. The CDR3 sequence is CASSPSLITAMNTEAFF. In DNA, the CDR3 is TGTGCCAGCTCACCATCTCTTATTACAGCCATGAACACTGAAGCTTTCTTT.

The V gene is TRBV7-9, the J gene TRBJ1-4; 9 nucleotides align to TRBD1. The germline V gene has CDR1 SEHNR and CDR2 FQNEAQ (reference sequence). V gave up 1 base and J gave up 6 bases; unmatched junction bases: 6. The CDR3 sequence is 16 residues long. The CDR3 loop is CASSLGPGQGDEKLFF. CDR3 nucleotides: TGTGCCAGCAGCTTAGGCCCGGGACAGGGAGATGAAAAACTGTTTTTT. Using reference TRBV7-9 and TRBJ1-4 for the parts outside the CDR3, the full variable domain is DTGVSQNPRHKITKRGQNVTFRCDPISEHNRLYWYRQTLGQGPEFLTYFQNEAQLEKSRLLSDRFSAERPKGSFSTLEIQRTEQGDSAMYLCASSLGPGQGDEKLFFGSGTQLSVL.

This clone appeared a single time. Written as DNA, the CDR3 is TGTGCCAGCAGCTTAGAGGGACAGGGGCGCAATCAGCCCCAGCATTTT. This sequence encodes CASSLEGQGRNQPQHF. This chain connects TRBV7-8 to TRBJ1-5; 10 nucleotides agree with TRBD1. After removal of 1 base from V and 2 bases from J, the junction contained 2 bases not matched to a gene. The CDR3 is 16 amino acids. From germline, CDR1 is SGHVS and CDR2 FQNEAQ.

V gene TRBV5-4 combines with J gene TRBJ2-3; 10 nucleotides align to TRBD2. There are 15 residues in the CDR3. With 1 base clipped from V and 6 bases from J, the junction kept 5 bases outside the gene matches. Germline loops: CDR1 SGHNT, CDR2 YYREEE (reference sequence). The CDR3 loop reads CASSLPSGGRDTQYF. For the CDR3, the DNA is TGTGCCAGCAGCTTGCCTAGCGGGGGAAGGGATACGCAGTATTTT. Complete variable domain (other parts from reference TRBV5-4 and TRBJ2-3): ETGVTQSPTHLIKTRGQQVTLRCSSQSGHNTVSWYQQALGQGPQFIFQYYREEENGRGNFPPRFSGLQFPNYSSELNVNALELDDSALYLCASSLPSGGRDTQYFGPGTRLTVL.

This rearrangement joins TRBV30 to TRBJ2-2, with TRBD1 matching over 7 bases. Germline V gene lookup returns CDR1 GTSNPN and CDR2 SVGIG (reference sequence). The CDR3 runs to 12 residues. The V gene end was trimmed by 0 bases and the J gene end by 12 bases; junction bases not matched to a gene: 4. The CDR3 reads CAWSVQGQKLFF. In DNA, the CDR3 is TGTGCCTGGAGTGTACAGGGACAGAAGCTGTTTTTT.

The chain uses TRBV7-8 and TRBJ2-1, with a possible D match to TRBD2 (6 bases). Germline V gene lookup returns CDR1 SGHVS and CDR2 FQNEAQ. The CDR3 runs 15 residues. Trimming took 6 bases from V and 6 from J, leaving 18 bases between them. CDR3: CASSLTAGSANEQFF. CDR3 nucleotide sequence: TGTGCCAGCAGTTTAACGGCGGGATCGGCCAATGAGCAGTTCTTC. Full variable domain (rest looked up from reference TRBV7-8 and TRBJ2-1): GAGVSQSPRYKVAKRGQDVALRCDPISGHVSLFWYQQALGQGPEFLTYFQNEAQLDKSGLPSDRFFAERPEGSVSTLKIQRTQQEDSAVYLCASSLTAGSANEQFFGPGTRLTVL.

This clone was seen only a few times. The chain joins TRBV25-1 to TRBJ2-7; a possible D gene is TRBD1 (6 bases). The CDR3 is made up of 10 amino acids. From germline, CDR1 is MGHDK and CDR2 SYGVNS. Deletions cut 6 bases from V and 7 bases from J, with 7 bases between. The CDR3 DNA follows: TGTGCCAGCAGAGGGGGTGAGCAGTACTTC. Residues: CASRGGEQYF.

This clone has only a few counts. V and J are TRBV29-1 and TRBJ2-1; D is perhaps TRBD1 (6 bases). The CDR3 spans 10 residues. Germline V lookup: CDR1 SQVTM, CDR2 ANQGSEA. Trimming took 6 bases from V and 9 from J, leaving 9 bases between them. This CDR3 reads CSVRDIEQFF. The CDR3 DNA reads TGCAGCGTCCGGGACATTGAGCAGTTCTTC.

The chain combines TRBV5-1 with TRBJ2-5; D is uncertain. The CDR3 totals 15 residues. Germline-derived CDR1 and CDR2 are SGHRS and YFSETQ. Trimming shortened V by 0 bases and J by 2 bases, and 11 bases separated the two germline ends. The CDR3 here is CASSLGGTMQETQYF. The CDR3 coding sequence is TGCGCCAGCAGCTTGGGCGGAACAATGCAAGAGACCCAGTACTTC.

CDR3 in amino acids: CASSFPGDRSEAFF. The CDR3 DNA reads TGTGCCAGCAGCTTCCCAGGGGATCGAAGTGAAGCTTTCTTT. The rearrangement links TRBV5-6 to TRBJ1-1; perhaps TRBD1 as D (6 bases). Germline loops: CDR1 SGHDT, CDR2 YYEEEE. V lost 2 bases and J lost 7, with 15 bases in between. This CDR3 spans 14 amino acids.

The genes are TRBV7-9 and TRBJ2-7; 9 bases line up with TRBD2. The V segment lost 7 bases and the J segment 4 bases; nucleotides outside the gene matches: 5. Looked up from germline, CDR1 is SEHNR and CDR2 is FQNEAQ (reference sequence). This CDR3 comprises 13 residues. The chain's CDR3 is CASTNSGSYEQYF. The CDR3 nucleotides read TGTGCCAGCACCAATAGCGGGAGTTACGAGCAGTACTTC.

The rearrangement uses TRBV28 and TRBJ2-1, with D possibly matching TRBD2 (6 bases). Germline V CDR1 and CDR2: MDHEN, SYDVKM. The V and J ends lost 7 bases and 1 base respectively, with 11 bases between them. The CDR3 is made up of 14 amino acids. The CDR3, as DNA: TGTGCCAGCATTGCGGGGAATTCCTACAATGAGCAGTTCTTC. Translation: CASIAGNSYNEQFF.

The table lists this clone with a few counts. The CDR3 here is CASSFAGTGEETQYF. CDR3 nucleotide sequence: TGCGCCAGCAGCTTTGCAGGGACAGGGGAGGAGACCCAGTACTTC. The chain recombines TRBV5-1 with TRBJ2-5; 10 bases line up with TRBD1. Germline V gives CDR1 SGHRS, CDR2 YFSETQ. The trim removed 2 bases at V and 5 bases at J, leaving 6 bases unmatched. The CDR3 runs to 15 residues. Full variable domain (remainder filled in from reference TRBV5-1 and TRBJ2-5): KAGVTQTPRYLIKTRGQQVTLSCSPISGHRSVSWYQQTPGQGLQFLFEYFSETQRNKGNFPGRFSGRQFSNSRSEMNVSTLELGDSALYLCASSFAGTGEETQYFGPGTRLLVL.

The rearrangement uses TRBV19 and TRBJ2-1, with D possibly TRBD2 on 7 matching bases. The CDR3 spans 16 residues. Trimming removed 2 bases at V and 8 bases at J, with 19 bases between. CDR1 is LNHDA, CDR2 SQIVND, per germline (reference sequence). DNA of the CDR3: TGTGCCAGTAGTATAAGAGAAGGACCGGGGGGCTATGAGCAGTTCTTC. It translates to CASSIREGPGGYEQFF.

This clone was observed a few times. The gene calls are TRBV7-2 and TRBJ2-2; D is unclear. The V gene lost 4 bases and the J gene lost 6 bases, with 15 bases spanning the gap. This CDR3 has 15 amino acids. CDR1 SGHTA and CDR2 FQGNSA come from the germline V gene. Here the CDR3 DNA reads TGTGCCAGCAGCTACCGGGTCACCCAAGCCGGGGAGCTGTTTTTT. Encoded protein: CASSYRVTQAGELFF.

The chain combines TRBV19 with TRBJ1-1, with D tentatively TRBD1 (5 bases). The CDR3 contains 15 residues. Germline loops: CDR1 LNHDA, CDR2 SQIVND (reference sequence). V dropped 7 bases and J dropped 1 base, with 16 bases sitting between them. CDR3 bases: TGTGCCAGTAACTCCCAAGGGGCAGCGAACACTGAAGCTTTCTTT. Its translation is CASNSQGAANTEAFF.

This clone has a handful of counts. The V and J genes are TRBV19 and TRBJ2-1; D is uncertain. Germline V gene sequence: CDR1 LNHDA, CDR2 SQIVND (reference sequence). The germline V and J ends were trimmed by 7 bases and 3 bases, with 13 bases remaining between them. This CDR3 region has 14 residues. CDR3 region: CASKAREIYNEQFF. CDR3 DNA sequence: TGTGCCAGTAAGGCTAGAGAAATCTACAATGAGCAGTTCTTC.

J is TRBJ2-7 and V is TRBV18; no reliable D call. The length of the CDR3 is 14 residues. Per germline, CDR1 KGHSH and CDR2 LQKENI. Trimming left V 3 bases short and J 3 bases short, with 12 bases between. The CDR3 DNA follows: TGTGCCAGCTCACCCGACATGTCCCACTACGAGCAGTACTTC. Encoded protein: CASSPDMSHYEQYF.